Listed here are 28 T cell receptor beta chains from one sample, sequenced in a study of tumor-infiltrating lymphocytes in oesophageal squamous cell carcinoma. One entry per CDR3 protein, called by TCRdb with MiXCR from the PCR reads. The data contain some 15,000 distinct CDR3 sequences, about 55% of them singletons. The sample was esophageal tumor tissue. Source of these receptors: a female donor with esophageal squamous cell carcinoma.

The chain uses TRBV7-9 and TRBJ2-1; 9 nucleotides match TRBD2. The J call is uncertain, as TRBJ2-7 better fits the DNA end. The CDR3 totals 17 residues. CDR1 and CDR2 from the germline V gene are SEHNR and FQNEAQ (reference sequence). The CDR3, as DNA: TGTGCCAGCAGCTTAGCGGCGAGTCTAGCGGGGTCTTACGAGCAGTACTTC. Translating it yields CASSLAASLAGSYEQYF.

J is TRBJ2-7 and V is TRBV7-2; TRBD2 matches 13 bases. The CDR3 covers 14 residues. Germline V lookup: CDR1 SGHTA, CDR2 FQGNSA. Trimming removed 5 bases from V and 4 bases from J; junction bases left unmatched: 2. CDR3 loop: CASSLLAGGYEQYF. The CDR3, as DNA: TGTGCCAGCAGCCTACTAGCGGGGGGGTACGAGCAGTACTTC.

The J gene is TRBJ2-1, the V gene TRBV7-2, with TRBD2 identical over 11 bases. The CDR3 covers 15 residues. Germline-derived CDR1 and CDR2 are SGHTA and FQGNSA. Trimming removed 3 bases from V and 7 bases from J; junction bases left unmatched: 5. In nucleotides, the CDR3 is TGTGCCAGCAGCTTTATGACTAGCGGGATTAATGAGCAGTTCTTC. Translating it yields CASSFMTSGINEQFF. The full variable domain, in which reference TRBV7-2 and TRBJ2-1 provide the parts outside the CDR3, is GAGVSQSPSNKVTEKGKDVELRCDPISGHTALYWYRQSLGQGLEFLIYFQGNSAPDKSGLPSDRFSAERTGGSVSTLTIQRTQQEDSAVYLCASSFMTSGINEQFFGPGTRLTVL.

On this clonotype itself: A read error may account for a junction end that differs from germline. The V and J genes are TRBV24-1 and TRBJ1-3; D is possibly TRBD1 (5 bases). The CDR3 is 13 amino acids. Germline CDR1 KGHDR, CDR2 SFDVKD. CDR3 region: CATSDGTSGSRNF. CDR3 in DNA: TGTGCCACCAGTGATGGGACTAGCGGGTCACGGAATTTT.

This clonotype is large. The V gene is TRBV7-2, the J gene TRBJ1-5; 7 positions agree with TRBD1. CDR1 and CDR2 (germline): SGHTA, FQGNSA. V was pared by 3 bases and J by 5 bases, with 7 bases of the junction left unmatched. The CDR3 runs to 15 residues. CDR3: CASSLFVTGHQPQHF. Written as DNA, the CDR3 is TGTGCCAGCAGCTTGTTCGTGACAGGGCATCAGCCCCAGCATTTT. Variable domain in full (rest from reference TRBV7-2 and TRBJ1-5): GAGVSQSPSNKVTEKGKDVELRCDPISGHTALYWYRQSLGQGLEFLIYFQGNSAPDKSGLPSDRFSAERTGGSVSTLTIQRTQQEDSAVYLCASSLFVTGHQPQHFGDGTRLSIL.

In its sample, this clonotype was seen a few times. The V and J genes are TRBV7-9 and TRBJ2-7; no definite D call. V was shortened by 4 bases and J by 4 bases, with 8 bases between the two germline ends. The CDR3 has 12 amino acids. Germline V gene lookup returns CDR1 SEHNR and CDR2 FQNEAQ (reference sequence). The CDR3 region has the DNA TGTGCCAGCAGCTCACTGCGGTACGAGCAGTACTTC. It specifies CASSSLRYEQYF. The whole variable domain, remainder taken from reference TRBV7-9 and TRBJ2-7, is DTGVSQNPRHKITKRGQNVTFRCDPISEHNRLYWYRQTLGQGPEFLTYFQNEAQLEKSRLLSDRFSAERPKGSFSTLEIQRTEQGDSAMYLCASSSLRYEQYFGPGTRLTVT.

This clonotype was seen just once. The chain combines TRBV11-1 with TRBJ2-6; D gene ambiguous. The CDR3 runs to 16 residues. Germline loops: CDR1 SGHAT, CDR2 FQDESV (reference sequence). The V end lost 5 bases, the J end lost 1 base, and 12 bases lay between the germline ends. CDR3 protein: CASSHTQSSGANVLTF. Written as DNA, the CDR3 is TGTGCCAGCAGCCATACACAGAGTTCTGGGGCCAACGTCCTGACTTTC.

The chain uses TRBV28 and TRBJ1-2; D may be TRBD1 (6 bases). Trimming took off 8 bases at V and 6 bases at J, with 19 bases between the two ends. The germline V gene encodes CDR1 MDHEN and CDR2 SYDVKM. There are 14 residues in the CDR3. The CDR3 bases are TGTGCCAGCTCGCCCGGGACACCAAGGGATGGCTACACCTTC. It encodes CASSPGTPRDGYTF.

CDR3 DNA sequence: TGTGCCAGCAGCCTTAGCGGGAGATGGGAGACCCAGTACTTC. This encodes CASSLSGRWETQYF. The chain recombines TRBV7-9 with TRBJ2-5; 9 bases agree with TRBD2. CDR3 length equals 14 residues. The V gene end was trimmed by 5 bases and the J gene end by 5 bases; junction bases not matched to a gene: 6. The germline gives CDR1 SEHNR, CDR2 FQNEAQ (reference sequence).

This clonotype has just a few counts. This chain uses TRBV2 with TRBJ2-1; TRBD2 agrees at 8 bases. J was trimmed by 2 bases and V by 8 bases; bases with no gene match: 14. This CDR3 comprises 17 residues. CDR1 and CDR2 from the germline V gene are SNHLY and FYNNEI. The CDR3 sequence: CASEEGPGGRTYNEQFF. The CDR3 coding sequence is TGTGCCAGCGAAGAAGGACCTGGCGGGAGGACCTACAATGAGCAGTTCTTC.

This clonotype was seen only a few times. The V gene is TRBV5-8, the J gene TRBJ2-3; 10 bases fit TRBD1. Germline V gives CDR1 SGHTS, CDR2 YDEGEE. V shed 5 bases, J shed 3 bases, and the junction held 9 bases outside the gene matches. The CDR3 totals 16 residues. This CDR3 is CASRTPGTGETDTQYF. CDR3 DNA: TGTGCCAGCAGAACGCCCGGGACAGGGGAAACAGATACGCAGTATTTT.

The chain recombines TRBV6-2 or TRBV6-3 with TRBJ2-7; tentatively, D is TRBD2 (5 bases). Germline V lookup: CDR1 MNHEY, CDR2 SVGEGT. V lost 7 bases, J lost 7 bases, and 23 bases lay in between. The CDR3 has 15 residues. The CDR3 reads CASTRTSSSGNEQYF. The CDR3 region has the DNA TGTGCCAGCACCAGAACGTCTAGCTCGGGGAATGAGCAGTACTTC.

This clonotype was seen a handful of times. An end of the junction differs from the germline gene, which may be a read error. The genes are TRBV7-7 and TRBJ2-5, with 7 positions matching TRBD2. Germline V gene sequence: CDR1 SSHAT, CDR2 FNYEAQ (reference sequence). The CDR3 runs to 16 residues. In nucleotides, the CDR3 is TGTGCTAGCAGCTTATATGGTCTAGCGGATCAAGAGACCCAGTACTTC. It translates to CASSLYGLADQETQYF.

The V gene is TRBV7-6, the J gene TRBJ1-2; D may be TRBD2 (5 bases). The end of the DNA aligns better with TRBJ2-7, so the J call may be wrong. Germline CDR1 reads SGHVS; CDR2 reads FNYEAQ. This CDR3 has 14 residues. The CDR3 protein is CASSFNEGYYEQYF. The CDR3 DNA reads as TGTGCCAGCAGCTTCAACGAGGGATACTACGAGCAGTACTTC.

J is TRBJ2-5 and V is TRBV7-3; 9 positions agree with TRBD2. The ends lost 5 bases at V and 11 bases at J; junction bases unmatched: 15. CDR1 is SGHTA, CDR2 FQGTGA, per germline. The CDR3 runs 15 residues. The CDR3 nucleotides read TGTGCCAGCAGCCTAAGCGGGAGGTATAAGGATGAGCAGTACTTC. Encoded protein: CASSLSGRYKDEQYF. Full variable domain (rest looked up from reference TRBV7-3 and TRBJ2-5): GAGVSQTPSNKVTEKGKYVELRCDPISGHTALYWYRQSLGQGPEFLIYFQGTGAADDSGLPNDRFFAVRPEGSVSTLKIQRTERGDSAVYLCASSLSGRYKDEQYFGPGTRLLVL.

Here the CDR3 reads CASSDGGYGNEQFF. The CDR3 nucleotides read TGTGCCAGCAGTGATGGAGGGTACGGCAATGAGCAGTTCTTC. The rearrangement joins TRBV6-6 to TRBJ2-5; weak D call: TRBD2 (6 bases). TRBJ2-1 explains the end of the DNA better; the J call may be wrong. The CDR3 totals 14 residues. Looked up from germline, CDR1 is MNHNY and CDR2 is SVGAGI (reference sequence).

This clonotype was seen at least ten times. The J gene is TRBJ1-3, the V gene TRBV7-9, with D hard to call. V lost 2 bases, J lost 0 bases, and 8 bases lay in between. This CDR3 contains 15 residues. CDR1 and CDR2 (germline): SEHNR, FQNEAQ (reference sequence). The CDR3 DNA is TGTGCCAGCAGCTTACGGCGGGACTCTGGAAACACCATATATTTT. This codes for CASSLRRDSGNTIYF. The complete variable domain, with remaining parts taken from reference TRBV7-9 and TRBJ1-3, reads DTGVSQNPRHKITKRGQNVTFRCDPISEHNRLYWYRQTLGQGPEFLTYFQNEAQLEKSRLLSDRFSAERPKGSFSTLEIQRTEQGDSAMYLCASSLRRDSGNTIYFGEGSWLTVV.

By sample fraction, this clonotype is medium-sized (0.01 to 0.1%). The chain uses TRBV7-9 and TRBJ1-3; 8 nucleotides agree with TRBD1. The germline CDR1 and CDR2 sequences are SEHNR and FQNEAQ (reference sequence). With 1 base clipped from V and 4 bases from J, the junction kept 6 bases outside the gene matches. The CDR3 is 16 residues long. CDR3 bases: TGTGCCAGCAGCTTAGGGCCCGGGACAGGAGGAAACACCATATATTTT. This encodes CASSLGPGTGGNTIYF.

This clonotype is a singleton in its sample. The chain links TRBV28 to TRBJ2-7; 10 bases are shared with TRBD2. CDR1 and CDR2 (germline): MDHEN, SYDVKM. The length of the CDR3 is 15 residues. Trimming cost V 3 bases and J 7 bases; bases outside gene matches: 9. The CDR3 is CASSFLLAGNNEQYF. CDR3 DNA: TGTGCCAGCAGTTTTTTACTAGCGGGGAACAATGAGCAGTACTTC.

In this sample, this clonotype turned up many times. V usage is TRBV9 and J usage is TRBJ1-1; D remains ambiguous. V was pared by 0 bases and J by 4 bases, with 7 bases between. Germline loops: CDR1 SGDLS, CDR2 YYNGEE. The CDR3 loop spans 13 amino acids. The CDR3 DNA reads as TGTGCCAGCAGCGTAGGGGATGCCACTGAAGCTTTCTTT. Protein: CASSVGDATEAFF.

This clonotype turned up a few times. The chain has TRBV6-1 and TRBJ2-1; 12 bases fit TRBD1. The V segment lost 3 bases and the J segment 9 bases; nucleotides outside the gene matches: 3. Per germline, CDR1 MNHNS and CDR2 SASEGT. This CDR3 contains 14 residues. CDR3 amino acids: CASSDGTGGIEQFF. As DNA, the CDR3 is TGTGCCAGCAGTGACGGGACAGGGGGCATTGAGCAGTTCTTC.

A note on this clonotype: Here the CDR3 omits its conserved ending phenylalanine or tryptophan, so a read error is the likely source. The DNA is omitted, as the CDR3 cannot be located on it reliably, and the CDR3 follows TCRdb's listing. The CDR3 spells CASTDGLAGGPGVYEQYFGP. The rearrangement uses TRBV6-2 or TRBV6-3 and TRBJ2-3; the DNA was not compared with TRBD2, the D call given in the table. The CDR3 is made up of 20 amino acids, end residues included. CDR1 is MNHEY, CDR2 SVGEGT, per germline.

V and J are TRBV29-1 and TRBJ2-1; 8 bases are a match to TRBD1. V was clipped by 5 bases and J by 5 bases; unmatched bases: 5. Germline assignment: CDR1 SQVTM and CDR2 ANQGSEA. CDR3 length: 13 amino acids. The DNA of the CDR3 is TGCAGCGTTAGTAGACAGGGGAACAATGAGCAGTTCTTC. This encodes CSVSRQGNNEQFF.

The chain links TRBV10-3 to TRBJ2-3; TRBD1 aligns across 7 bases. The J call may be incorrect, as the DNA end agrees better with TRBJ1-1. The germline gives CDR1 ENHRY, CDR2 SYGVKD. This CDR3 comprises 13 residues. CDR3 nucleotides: TGTGCCATCATGTCCAGGGGGGGGACTGAAGCTTTCTTT. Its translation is CAIMSRGGTEAFF.

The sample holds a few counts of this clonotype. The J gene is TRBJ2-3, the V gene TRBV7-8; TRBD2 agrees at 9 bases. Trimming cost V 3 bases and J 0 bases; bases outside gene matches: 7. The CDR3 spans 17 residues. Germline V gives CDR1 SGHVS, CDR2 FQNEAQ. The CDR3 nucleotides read TGTGCCAGCAGCTTGGAGACTAGCGGCCCAAGCACAGATACGCAGTATTTT. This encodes CASSLETSGPSTDTQYF.

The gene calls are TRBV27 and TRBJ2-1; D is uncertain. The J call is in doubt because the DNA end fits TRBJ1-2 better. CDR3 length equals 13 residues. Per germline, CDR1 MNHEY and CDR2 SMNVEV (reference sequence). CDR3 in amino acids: CASSFVGGYGYTF. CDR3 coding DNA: TGTGCCAGCAGTTTTGTCGGCGGGTACGGCTACACCTTC.

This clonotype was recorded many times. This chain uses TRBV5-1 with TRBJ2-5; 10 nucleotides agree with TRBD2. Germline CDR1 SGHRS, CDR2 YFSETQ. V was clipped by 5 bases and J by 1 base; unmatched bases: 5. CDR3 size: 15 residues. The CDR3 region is CASRWSGGGQETQYF. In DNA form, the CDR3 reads TGCGCCAGCAGATGGAGCGGGGGGGGCCAAGAGACCCAGTACTTC.

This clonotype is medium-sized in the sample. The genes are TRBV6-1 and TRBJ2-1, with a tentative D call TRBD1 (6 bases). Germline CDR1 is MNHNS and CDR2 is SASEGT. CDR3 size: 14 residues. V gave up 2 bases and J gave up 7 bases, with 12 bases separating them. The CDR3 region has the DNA TGTGCCAGCAGTGAAAGGGGGACGGGGAATGAGCAGTTCTTC. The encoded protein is CASSERGTGNEQFF.